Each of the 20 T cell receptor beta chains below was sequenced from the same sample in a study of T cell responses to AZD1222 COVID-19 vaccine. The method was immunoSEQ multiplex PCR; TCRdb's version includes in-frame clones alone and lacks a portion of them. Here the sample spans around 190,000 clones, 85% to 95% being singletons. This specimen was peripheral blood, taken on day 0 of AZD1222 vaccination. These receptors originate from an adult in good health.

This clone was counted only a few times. Here the CDR3 DNA reads TGTGCCAGCAGTGACAGGGCTATTGTCCACGAGCAGTACTTC. Protein: CASSDRAIVHEQYF. The chain combines TRBV5-6 with TRBJ2-7, with TRBD1 identical over 7 bases. Germline V gene lookup returns CDR1 SGHDT and CDR2 YYEEEE. Trimming took 5 bases from V and 5 from J; bases not matched to a gene: 10. This CDR3 is 14 amino acids long.

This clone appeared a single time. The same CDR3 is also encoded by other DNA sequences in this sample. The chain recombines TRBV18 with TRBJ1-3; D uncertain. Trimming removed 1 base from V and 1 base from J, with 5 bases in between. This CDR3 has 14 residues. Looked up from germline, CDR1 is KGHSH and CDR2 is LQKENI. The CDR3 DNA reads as TGTGCCAGCTCACCACAAGGATCTGGAAACACCATATATTTT. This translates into CASSPQGSGNTIYF.

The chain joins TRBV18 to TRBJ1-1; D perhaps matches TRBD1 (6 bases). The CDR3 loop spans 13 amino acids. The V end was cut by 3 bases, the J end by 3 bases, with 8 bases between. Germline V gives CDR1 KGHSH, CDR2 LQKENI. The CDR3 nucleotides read TGTGCCAGCTCACCTAACAGGGACACTGAAGCTTTCTTT. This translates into CASSPNRDTEAFF.

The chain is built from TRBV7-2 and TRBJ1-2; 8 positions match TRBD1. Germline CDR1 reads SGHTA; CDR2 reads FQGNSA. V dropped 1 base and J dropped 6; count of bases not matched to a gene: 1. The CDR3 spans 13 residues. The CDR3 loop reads CASSLVTGDGYTF. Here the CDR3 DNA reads TGTGCCAGCAGCTTAGTGACAGGGGATGGCTACACCTTC.

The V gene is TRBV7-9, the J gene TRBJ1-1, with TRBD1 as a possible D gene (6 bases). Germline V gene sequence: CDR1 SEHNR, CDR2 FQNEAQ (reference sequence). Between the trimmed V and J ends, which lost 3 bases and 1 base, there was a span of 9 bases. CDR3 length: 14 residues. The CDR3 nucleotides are TGTGCCAGCAGCTTTCAGGGGCCGAACACTGAAGCTTTCTTT. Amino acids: CASSFQGPNTEAFF.

The CDR3 DNA reads as TGTGCCACTGGGGGGACAGACCGAGGGGAGCTGTTTTTT. It is translated as CATGGTDRGELFF. V and J are TRBV2 and TRBJ2-2, with D tentatively TRBD1 (7 bases). Germline V gene sequence: CDR1 SNHLY, CDR2 FYNNEI. CDR3 size: 13 residues. V dropped 10 bases and J dropped 8 bases, with 17 bases sitting between them.

DNA of the CDR3: TGTGCCACTAGGCCCGCAACTAATGAAAAACTGTTTTTT. It codes for CATRPATNEKLFF. J is TRBJ1-4 and V is TRBV12-3 or TRBV12-4; unclear D gene. This CDR3 spans 13 amino acids. The V gene lost 10 bases and the J gene lost 0 bases, with 9 bases spanning the gap.

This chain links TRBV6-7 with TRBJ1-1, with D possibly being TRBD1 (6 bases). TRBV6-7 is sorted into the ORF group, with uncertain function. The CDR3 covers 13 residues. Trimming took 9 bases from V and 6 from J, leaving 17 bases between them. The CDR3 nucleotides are TGTGCCAGTTGGACGAGGGGGGGCCCTGAAGCTTTCTTT. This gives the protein CASWTRGGPEAFF.

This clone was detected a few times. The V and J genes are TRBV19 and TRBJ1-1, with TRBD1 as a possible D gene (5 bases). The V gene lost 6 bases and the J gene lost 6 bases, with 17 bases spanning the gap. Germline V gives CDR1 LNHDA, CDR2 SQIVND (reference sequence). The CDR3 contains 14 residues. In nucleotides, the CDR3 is TGTGCCAGTAGCTACCGGAGGCAGGGTTCTGAAGCTTTCTTT. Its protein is CASSYRRQGSEAFF. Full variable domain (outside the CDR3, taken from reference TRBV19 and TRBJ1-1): DGGITQSPKYLFRKEGQNVTLSCEQNLNHDAMYWYRQDPGQGLRLIYYSQIVNDFQKGDIAEGYSVSREKKESFPLTVTSAQKNPTAFYLCASSYRRQGSEAFFGQGTRLTVV.

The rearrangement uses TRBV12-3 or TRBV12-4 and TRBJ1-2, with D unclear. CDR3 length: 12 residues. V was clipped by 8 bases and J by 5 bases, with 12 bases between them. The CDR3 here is CASSRPGYGYTF. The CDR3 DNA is TGTGCCAGCTCGAGGCCGGGATATGGCTACACCTTC.

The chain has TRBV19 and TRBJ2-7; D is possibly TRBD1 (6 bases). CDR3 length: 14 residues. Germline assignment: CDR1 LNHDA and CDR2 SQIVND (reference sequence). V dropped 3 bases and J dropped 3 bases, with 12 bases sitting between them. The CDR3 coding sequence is TGTGCCAGTAGTATCGGGACAAATAGCTACGAGCAGTACTTC. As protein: CASSIGTNSYEQYF.

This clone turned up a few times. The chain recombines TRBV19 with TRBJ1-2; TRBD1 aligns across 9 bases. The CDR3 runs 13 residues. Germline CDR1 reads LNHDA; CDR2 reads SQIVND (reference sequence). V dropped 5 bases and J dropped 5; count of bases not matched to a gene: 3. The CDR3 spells CASSRTGVYGYTF. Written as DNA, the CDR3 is TGTGCCAGTAGTCGGACAGGGGTTTATGGCTACACCTTC.

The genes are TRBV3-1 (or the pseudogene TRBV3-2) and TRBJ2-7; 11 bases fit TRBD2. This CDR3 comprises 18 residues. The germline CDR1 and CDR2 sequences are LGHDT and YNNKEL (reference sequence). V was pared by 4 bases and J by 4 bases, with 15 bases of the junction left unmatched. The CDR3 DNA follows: TGTGCCAGCAGCCCCATCCGCCTCCTAGCGGGGGGTGGATACGAGCAGTACTTC. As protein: CASSPIRLLAGGGYEQYF.

CDR3 coding DNA: TGCGCCAGCAGCCCGGGACTCTTGAACACCGGGGAGCTGTTTTTT. Its translation: CASSPGLLNTGELFF. The V and J genes are TRBV4-1 and TRBJ2-2, with D perhaps matching TRBD2 (6 bases). CDR3 length: 15 residues. The germline gives CDR1 MGHRA, CDR2 YSYEKL. The V end was cut by 4 bases, the J end by 1 base, with 10 bases between.

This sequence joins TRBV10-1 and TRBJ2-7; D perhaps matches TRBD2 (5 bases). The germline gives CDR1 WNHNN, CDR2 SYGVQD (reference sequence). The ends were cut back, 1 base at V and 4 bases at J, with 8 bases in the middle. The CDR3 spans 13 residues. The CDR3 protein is CASSELSGYEQYF. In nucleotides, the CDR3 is TGCGCCAGCAGTGAGTTATCGGGGTACGAGCAGTACTTC.

CDR3 region: CASRRQVYSNQPQHF. CDR3 in DNA: TGTGCCAGCCGCAGACAGGTGTATAGCAATCAGCCCCAGCATTTT. This sequence joins TRBV6-5 and TRBJ1-5; tentatively, D is TRBD1 (6 bases). Deletions cut 8 bases from V and 0 bases from J, with 14 bases between. In germline, CDR1 is MNHEY, CDR2 SVGAGI. The CDR3 consists of 15 residues.

CDR3 region: CASSFNRGRLDGYTF. The CDR3 DNA follows: TGTGCCAGCAGTTTTAACAGGGGGCGCCTAGATGGCTACACCTTC. V and J are TRBV27 and TRBJ1-2; 9 nucleotides align to TRBD1. Per the germline V gene, CDR1 is MNHEY and CDR2 is SMNVEV (reference sequence). The ends lost 3 bases at V and 6 bases at J; junction bases unmatched: 8. The CDR3 runs to 15 residues.

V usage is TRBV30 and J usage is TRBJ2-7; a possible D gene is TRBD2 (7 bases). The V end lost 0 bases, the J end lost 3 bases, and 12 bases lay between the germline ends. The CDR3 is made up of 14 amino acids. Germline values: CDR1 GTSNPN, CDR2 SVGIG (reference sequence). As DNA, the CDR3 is TGTGCCTGGAGTGTGGGGGGGGCTGGCTACGAGCAGTACTTC. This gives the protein CAWSVGGAGYEQYF.

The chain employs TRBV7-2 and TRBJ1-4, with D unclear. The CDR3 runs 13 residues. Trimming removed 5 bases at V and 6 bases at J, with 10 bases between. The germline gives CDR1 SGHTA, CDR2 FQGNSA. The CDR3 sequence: CASSLWADEKLFF. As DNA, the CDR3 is TGTGCCAGCAGCCTCTGGGCAGATGAAAAACTGTTTTTT.

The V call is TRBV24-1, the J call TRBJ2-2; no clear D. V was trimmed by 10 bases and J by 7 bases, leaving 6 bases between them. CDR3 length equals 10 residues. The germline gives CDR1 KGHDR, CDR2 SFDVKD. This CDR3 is CATGLGELFF. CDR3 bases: TGTGCCACGGGTCTCGGGGAGCTGTTTTTT.